This T cell receptor beta chain was identified in a study of blood T cell repertoires in COVID-19 (dated by TCRdb to 2018 to 2020). Broadly, across the study: The collaborator samples originated in the United States, Italy and Spain and spanned the acute and convalescent phases of COVID-19. The material from the prospective study consisted of cDNA or gDNA derived from T cells, B-cell-depleted T cells, or PBMCs. The dataset comprised deeply sampled blood TCRbeta repertoires from subjects exposed to, actively infected with, or recovered from COVID-19. A freely available public database, intended as a resource for researchers studying the immune response to SARS-CoV-2, is where the repertoires were released. The samples were drawn from the first 160 participants of the ongoing ImmuneRACE study and from 1,254 subjects provided by 6 global collaborators. Nearly every sample came with metadata listing a de-identified subject ID, COVID-19 status, age in years and sex. Where HLA class I and class II types were available, the types were taken from metadata supplied by the sample provider, not from assay-based typing.

TCRbeta CDR3 regions were amplified from genomic DNA by means of the immunoSEQ Assay, a bias-controlled multiplex PCR. The source study handled its data this way. Nucleated cell counts per sample were estimated from amplification of reference gene primers within the assay. To quantify the absolute abundance of each unique TCRbeta CDR3 rearrangement, sequence reads were collapsed and filtered. For each sample, productive Simpson clonality was calculated by taking the square root of Simpson's diversity index across productive rearrangements. In its TCRdb copy, this immuneACCESS table keeps in-frame sequences only and misses some clones. Where compared with another copy, unresolved V genes explain less than half of these, and the others have no known cause. The DNA gave D and trimming, while V, J and clone size come from that table. This sample has approximately 300,000 clones in its table, and 80% to 95% of those were observed once. The top ten clones comprise roughly 6.8% of the sample.

At one collaborating source in Seattle, patients were enrolled during active infection and were followed longitudinally through the course of disease. Each collaborating institution followed its own protocols to collect whole blood in K2EDTA tubes. For TCRbeta analysis, collaborators shipped samples as frozen whole blood, isolated PBMCs, or DNA extracted from either of those sample types. This clone appeared once. Its target antigen remains unknown. Base qualities are not provided; no much larger clone lies one nucleotide away. Results the study describes overall, beyond this receptor: How much clinical and demographic metadata was included differed by source and by participant, and the metadata was provided uncurated.

The sequence derives from a woman between 25 and 40 years old with COVID-19, enrolled during active disease. The source material was peripheral blood.

The DNA sequence reads TGTGCCATCAGTGCGCAGGGGCTGGCTAACTATGGCTACACCTTC. Translated, this gives CAISAQGLANYGYTF. The chain uses TRBV10-3 and TRBJ1-2; a weak D assignment points to TRBD1 (6 bases agree). The trim is 4 bases for V and 0 bases for J, with a gap of 12 bases between the germline ends. CDR1 and CDR2 (ENHRY, SYGVKD) derive from the germline V gene. The CDR3 runs 15 amino acids, cysteine and phenylalanine included. Only the CDR3 portion is preserved as DNA: 45 bases, with reading frame beginning at the first base.